These 2 T cell receptor beta chains were all obtained from the same sample, sequenced in a study of CD8 T cells in ankylosing spondylitis. TCRdb re-called the 5' RACE reads with MiXCR, one entry per CDR3 protein. The sample yields about 240,000 distinct CDR3 sequences, roughly a tenth seen once. The sample consisted of blood, either unsorted or a sorted T cell fraction (not recorded which). The receptor set was obtained from a male donor with ankylosing spondylitis or in good health (not recorded which).

This clonotype was picked up many times. The CDR3 region is CASSFTSGRAGDTQYF. DNA of the CDR3: TGCGCCAGCAGCTTCACTAGCGGGAGGGCCGGAGATACGCAGTATTTT. V usage is TRBV5-1 and J usage is TRBJ2-3; 13 bases agree with TRBD2. After removal of 2 bases from V and 5 bases from J, the junction contained 5 bases not matched to a gene. Germline V gives CDR1 SGHRS, CDR2 YFSETQ. The CDR3 contains 16 residues.

This clonotype has ten or more counts. V and J are TRBV6-5 and TRBJ2-7, with 9 bases matching TRBD2. V gave up 2 bases and J gave up 4 bases; unmatched junction bases: 12. Germline CDR1 reads MNHEY; CDR2 reads SVGAGI. This CDR3 is built from 17 residues. The CDR3 nucleotides are TGTGCCAGCAGTTACCACCGGACCGGGACTAGCTTATACGAGCAGTACTTC. The encoded protein is CASSYHRTGTSLYEQYF.